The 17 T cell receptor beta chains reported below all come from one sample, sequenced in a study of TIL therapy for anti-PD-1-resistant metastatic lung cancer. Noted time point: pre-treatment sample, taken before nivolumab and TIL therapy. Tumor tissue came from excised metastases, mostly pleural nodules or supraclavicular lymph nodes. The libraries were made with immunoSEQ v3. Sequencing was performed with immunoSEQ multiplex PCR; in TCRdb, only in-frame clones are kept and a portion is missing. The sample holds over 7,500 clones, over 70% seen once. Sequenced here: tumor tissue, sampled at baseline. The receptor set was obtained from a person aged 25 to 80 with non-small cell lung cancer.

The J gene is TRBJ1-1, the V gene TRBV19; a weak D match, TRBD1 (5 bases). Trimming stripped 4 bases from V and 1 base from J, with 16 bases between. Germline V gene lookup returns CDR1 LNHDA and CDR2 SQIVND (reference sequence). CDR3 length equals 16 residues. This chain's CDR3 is CASSTLTGRRNTEAFF. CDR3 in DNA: TGTGCCAGTAGTACCCTTACAGGAAGGAGGAACACTGAAGCTTTCTTT.

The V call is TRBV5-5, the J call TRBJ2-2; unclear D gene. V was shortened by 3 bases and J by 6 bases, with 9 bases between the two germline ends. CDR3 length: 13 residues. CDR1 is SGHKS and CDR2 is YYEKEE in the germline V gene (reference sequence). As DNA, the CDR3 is TGTGCCAGCAGCTACTGGGGTCCCGGGGAGCTGTTTTTT. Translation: CASSYWGPGELFF.

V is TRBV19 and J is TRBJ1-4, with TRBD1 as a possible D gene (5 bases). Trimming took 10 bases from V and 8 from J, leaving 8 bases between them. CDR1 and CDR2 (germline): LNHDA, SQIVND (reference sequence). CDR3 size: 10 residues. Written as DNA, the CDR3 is TGTGCCACTCGGGGGGAAAAACTGTTTTTT. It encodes CATRGEKLFF.

The chain's CDR3 is CASSKVELAGGRSTDTQYF. The CDR3 DNA sequence: TGTGCCAGCAGCAAAGTAGAGCTAGCGGGGGGCCGTAGCACAGATACGCAGTATTTT. This chain uses TRBV21-1 with TRBJ2-3; the table names TRBD2, a call not compared with the DNA. TRBV21-1 is designated a pseudogene. The CDR3 is made up of 19 amino acids.

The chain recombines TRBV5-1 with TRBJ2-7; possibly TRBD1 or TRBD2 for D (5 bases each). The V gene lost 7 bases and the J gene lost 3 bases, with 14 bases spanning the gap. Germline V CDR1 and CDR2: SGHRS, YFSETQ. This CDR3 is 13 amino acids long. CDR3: CASSIGTRYEQYF. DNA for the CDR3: TGCGCCAGCTCAATAGGGACCCGCTACGAGCAGTACTTC.

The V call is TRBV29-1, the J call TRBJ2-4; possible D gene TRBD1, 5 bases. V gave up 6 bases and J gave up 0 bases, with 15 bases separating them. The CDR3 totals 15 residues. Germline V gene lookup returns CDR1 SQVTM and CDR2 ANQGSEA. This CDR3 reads CSVASQGLAKNIQYF. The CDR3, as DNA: TGCAGCGTGGCTAGTCAGGGTCTAGCCAAAAACATTCAGTACTTC.

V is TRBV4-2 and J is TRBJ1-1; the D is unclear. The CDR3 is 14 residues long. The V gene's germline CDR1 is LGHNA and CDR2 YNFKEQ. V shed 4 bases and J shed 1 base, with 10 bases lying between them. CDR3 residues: CASSRYSANTEAFF. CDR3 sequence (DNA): TGTGCCAGCAGCCGATACAGTGCGAACACTGAAGCTTTCTTT.

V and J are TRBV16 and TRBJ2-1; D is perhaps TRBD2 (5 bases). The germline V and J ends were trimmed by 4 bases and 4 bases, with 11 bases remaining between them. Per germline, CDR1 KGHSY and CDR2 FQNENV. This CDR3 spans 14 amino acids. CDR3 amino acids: CASSPTNKYNEQFF. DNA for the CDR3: TGTGCCAGCAGCCCGACTAACAAATACAATGAGCAGTTCTTC.

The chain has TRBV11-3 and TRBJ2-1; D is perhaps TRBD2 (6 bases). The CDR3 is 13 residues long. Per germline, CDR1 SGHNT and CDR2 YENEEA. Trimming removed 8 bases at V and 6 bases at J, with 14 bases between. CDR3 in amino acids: CASGAGTFNEQFF. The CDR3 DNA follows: TGTGCCAGCGGGGCCGGGACTTTCAATGAGCAGTTCTTC.

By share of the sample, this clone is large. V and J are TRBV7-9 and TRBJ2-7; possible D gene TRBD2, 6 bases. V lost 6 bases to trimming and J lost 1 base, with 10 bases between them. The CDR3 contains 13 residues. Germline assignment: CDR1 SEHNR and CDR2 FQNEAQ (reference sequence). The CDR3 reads CASREGLSYEQYF. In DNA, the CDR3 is TGTGCCAGCAGAGAGGGACTTTCCTACGAGCAGTACTTC.

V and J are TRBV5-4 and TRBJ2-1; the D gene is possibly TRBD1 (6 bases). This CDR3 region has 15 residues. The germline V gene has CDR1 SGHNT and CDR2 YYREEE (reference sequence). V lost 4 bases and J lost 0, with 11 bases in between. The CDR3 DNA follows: TGTGCCAGCAGCAAGGACAGTAGCTCCTACAATGAGCAGTTCTTC. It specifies CASSKDSSSYNEQFF.

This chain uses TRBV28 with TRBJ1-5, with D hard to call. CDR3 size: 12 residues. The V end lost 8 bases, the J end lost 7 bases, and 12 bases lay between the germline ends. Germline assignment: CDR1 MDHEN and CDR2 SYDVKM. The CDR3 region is CASHNSAQPQHF. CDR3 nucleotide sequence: TGTGCCAGCCATAACTCAGCCCAGCCCCAGCATTTT.

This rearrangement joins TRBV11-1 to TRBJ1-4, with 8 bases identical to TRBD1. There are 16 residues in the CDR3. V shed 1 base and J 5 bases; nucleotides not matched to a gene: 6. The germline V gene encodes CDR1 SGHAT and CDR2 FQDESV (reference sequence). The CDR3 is CASSLGTGIGNEKLFF. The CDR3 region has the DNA TGTGCCAGCAGCTTAGGGACAGGGATTGGGAATGAAAAACTGTTTTTT.

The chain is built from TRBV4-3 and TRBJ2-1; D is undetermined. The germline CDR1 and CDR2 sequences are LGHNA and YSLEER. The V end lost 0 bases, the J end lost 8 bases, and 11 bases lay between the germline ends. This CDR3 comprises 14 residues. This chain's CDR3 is CASSQDRAVYEQFF. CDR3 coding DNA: TGCGCCAGCAGCCAAGATCGGGCAGTGTATGAGCAGTTCTTC.

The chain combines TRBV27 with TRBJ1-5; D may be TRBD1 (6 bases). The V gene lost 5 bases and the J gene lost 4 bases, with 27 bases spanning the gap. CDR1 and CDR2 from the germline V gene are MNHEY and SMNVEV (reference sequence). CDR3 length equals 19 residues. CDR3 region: CASSQTDPGRVDRNQPQHF. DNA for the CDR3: TGTGCCAGCAGTCAGACTGACCCAGGACGGGTAGACAGGAATCAGCCCCAGCATTTT.

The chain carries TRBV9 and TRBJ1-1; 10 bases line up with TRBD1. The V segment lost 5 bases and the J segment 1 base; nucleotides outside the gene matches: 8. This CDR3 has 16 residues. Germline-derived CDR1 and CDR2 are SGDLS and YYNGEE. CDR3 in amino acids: CASRVGQGGGNTEAFF. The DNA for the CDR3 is TGTGCCAGCAGGGTCGGACAGGGGGGAGGGAACACTGAAGCTTTCTTT.

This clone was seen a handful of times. The CDR3 nucleotides read TGCGCCAGCAGCTTGGTTACAGCCGATGGCTACACCTTC. Its translation is CASSLVTADGYTF. The chain employs TRBV5-1 and TRBJ1-2, with unresolved D. The CDR3 has 13 residues. Between the trimmed V and J ends, which lost 0 bases and 6 bases, there was a span of 9 bases. Germline assignment: CDR1 SGHRS and CDR2 YFSETQ. Together with reference TRBV5-1 and TRBJ1-2, the CDR3 gives the full variable domain: KAGVTQTPRYLIKTRGQQVTLSCSPISGHRSVSWYQQTPGQGLQFLFEYFSETQRNKGNFPGRFSGRQFSNSRSEMNVSTLELGDSALYLCASSLVTADGYTFGSGTRLTVV.